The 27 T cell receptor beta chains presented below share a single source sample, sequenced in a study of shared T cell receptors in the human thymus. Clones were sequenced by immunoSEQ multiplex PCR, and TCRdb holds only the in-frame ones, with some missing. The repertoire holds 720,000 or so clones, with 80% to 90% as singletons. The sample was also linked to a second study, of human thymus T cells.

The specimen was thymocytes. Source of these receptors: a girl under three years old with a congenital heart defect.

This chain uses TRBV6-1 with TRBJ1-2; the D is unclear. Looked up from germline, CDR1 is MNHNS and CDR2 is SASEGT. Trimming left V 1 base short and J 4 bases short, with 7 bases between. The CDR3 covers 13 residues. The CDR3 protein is CASSEDSSYGYTF. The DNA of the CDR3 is TGTGCCAGCAGTGAAGACAGCTCCTATGGCTACACCTTC.

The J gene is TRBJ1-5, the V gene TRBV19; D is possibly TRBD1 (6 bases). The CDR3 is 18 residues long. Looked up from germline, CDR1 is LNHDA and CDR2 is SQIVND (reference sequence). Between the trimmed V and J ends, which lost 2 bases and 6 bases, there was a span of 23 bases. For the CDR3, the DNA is TGTGCCAGTAGTATACGCCCTTTTTGGGGGCCCCTGGGTCAGCCCCAGCATTTT. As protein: CASSIRPFWGPLGQPQHF.

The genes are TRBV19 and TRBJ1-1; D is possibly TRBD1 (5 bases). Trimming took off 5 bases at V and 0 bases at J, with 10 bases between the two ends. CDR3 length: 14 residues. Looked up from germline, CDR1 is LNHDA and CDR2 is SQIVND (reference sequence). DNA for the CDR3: TGTGCCAGTAGTGCAGGGCAGCTGAACACTGAAGCTTTCTTT. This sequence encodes CASSAGQLNTEAFF.

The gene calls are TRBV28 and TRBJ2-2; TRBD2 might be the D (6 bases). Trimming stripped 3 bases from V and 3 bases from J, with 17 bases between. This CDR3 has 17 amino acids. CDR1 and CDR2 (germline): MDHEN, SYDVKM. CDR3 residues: CASSFPAGYYYTGELFF. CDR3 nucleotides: TGTGCCAGCAGTTTCCCCGCGGGGTACTATTACACCGGGGAGCTGTTTTTT.

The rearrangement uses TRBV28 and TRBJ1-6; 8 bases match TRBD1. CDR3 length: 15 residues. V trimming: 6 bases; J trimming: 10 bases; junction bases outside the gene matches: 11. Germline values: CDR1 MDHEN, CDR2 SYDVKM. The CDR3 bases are TGTGCCAGCAGGAGAAAAGGGACAGGCGGCTCACCCCTCCACTTT. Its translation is CASRRKGTGGSPLHF. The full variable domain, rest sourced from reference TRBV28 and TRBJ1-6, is DVKVTQSSRYLVKRTGEKVFLECVQDMDHENMFWYRQDPGLGLRLIYFSYDVKMKEKGDIPEGYSVSREKKERFSLILESASTNQTSMYLCASRRKGTGGSPLHFGNGTRLTVT.

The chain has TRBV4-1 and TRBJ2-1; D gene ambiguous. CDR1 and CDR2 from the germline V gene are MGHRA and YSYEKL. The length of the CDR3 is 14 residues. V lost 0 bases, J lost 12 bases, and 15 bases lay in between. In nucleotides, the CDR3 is TGCGCCAGCAGCCAAGATCGTGGCGGCTACTGGCAGTTCTTC. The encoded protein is CASSQDRGGYWQFF.

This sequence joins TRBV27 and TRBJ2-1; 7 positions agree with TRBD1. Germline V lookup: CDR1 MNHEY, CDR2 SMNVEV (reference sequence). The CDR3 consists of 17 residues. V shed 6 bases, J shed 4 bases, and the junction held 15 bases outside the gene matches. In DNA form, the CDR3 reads TGTGCCAGCAGGGACACTAACCGGGACAGCTTTTACAATGAGCAGTTCTTC. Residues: CASRDTNRDSFYNEQFF.

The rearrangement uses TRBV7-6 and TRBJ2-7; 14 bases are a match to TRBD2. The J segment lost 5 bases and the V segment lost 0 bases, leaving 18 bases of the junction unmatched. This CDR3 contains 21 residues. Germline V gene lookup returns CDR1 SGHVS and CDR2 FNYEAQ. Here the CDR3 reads CASSLAPSLSPTSGGANEQYF. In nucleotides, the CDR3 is TGTGCCAGCAGCTTAGCGCCCTCCCTCTCGCCGACTAGCGGGGGGGCCAACGAGCAGTACTTC.

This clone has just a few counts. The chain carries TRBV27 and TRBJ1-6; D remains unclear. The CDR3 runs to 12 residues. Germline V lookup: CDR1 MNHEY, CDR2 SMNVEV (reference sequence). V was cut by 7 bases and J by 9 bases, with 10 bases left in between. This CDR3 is CASTEGSSPLHF. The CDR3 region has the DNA TGTGCCAGCACGGAGGGTAGTTCACCCCTCCACTTT.

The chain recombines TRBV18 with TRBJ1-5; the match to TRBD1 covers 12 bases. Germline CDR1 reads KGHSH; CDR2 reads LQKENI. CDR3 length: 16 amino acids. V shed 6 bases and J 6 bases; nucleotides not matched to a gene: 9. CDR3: CASSRNRDRGLQPQHF. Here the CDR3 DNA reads TGTGCCAGCTCTCGGAACCGGGACAGGGGGCTTCAGCCCCAGCATTTT.

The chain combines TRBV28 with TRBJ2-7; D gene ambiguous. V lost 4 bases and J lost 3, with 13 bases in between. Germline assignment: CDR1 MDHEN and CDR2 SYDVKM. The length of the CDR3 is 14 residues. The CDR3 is CASSSLYADYEQYF. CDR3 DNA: TGTGCCAGCAGTTCCCTTTATGCAGACTACGAGCAGTACTTC.

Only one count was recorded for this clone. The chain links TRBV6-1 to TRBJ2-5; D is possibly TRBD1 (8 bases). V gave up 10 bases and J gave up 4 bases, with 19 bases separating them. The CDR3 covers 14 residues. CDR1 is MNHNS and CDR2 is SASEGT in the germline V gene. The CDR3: CAISRGPGGETQYF. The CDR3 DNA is TGTGCCATCTCCAGGGGGCCGGGAGGAGAGACCCAGTACTTC.

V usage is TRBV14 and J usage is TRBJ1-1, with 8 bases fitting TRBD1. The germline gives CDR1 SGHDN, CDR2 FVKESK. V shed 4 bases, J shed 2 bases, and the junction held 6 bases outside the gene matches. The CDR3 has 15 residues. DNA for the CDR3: TGTGCCAGCAGCCGGGAGGACAGGGTAAACACTGAAGCTTTCTTT. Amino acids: CASSREDRVNTEAFF.

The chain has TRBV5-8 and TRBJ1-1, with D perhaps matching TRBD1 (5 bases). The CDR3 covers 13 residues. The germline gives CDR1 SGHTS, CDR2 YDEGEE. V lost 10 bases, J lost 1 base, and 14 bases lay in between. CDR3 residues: CAGRDLQNTEAFF. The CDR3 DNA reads TGTGCCGGCCGGGACTTACAGAACACTGAAGCTTTCTTT. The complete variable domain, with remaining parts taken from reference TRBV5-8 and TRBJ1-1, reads EAGVTQSPTHLIKTRGQQATLRCSPISGHTSVYWYQQALGLGLQFLLWYDEGEERNRGNFPPRFSGRQFPNYSSELNVNALELEDSALYLCAGRDLQNTEAFFGQGTRLTVV.

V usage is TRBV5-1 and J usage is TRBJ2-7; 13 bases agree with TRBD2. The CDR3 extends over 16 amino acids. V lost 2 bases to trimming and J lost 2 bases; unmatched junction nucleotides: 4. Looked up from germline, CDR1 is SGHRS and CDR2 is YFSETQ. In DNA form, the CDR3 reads TGCGCCAGCAGCTTACTCACTAGCGGGGGGGCCTACGAGCAGTACTTC. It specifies CASSLLTSGGAYEQYF.

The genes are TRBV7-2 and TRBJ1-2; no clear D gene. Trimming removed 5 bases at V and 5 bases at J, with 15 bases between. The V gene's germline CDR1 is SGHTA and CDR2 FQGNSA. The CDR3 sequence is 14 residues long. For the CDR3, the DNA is TGTGCCAGCAGCCGACCCGTGGGGAGATATGGCTACACCTTC. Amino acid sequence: CASSRPVGRYGYTF. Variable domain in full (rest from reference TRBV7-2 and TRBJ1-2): GAGVSQSPSNKVTEKGKDVELRCDPISGHTALYWYRQSLGQGLEFLIYFQGNSAPDKSGLPSDRFSAERTGGSVSTLTIQRTQQEDSAVYLCASSRPVGRYGYTFGSGTRLTVV.

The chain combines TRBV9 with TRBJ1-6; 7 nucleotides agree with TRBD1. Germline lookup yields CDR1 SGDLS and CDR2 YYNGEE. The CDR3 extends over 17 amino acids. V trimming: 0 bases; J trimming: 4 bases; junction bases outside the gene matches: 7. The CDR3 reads CASSVGDSTQYNSPLHF. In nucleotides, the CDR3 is TGTGCCAGCAGCGTAGGGGACAGCACGCAGTATAATTCACCCCTCCACTTT.

The CDR3 here is CASSLGGFNEQFF. CDR3 sequence (DNA): TGCGCCAGCAGCTTGGGAGGCTTCAATGAGCAGTTCTTC. The chain couples TRBV5-1 to TRBJ2-1; D gene unclear. Germline V gene data show CDR1 as SGHRS and CDR2 as YFSETQ. The CDR3 totals 13 residues. V lost 0 bases and J lost 6, with 7 bases in between.

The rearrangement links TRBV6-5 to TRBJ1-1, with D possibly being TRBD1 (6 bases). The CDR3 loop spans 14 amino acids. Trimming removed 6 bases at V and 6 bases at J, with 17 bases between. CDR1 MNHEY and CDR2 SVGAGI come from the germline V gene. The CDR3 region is CASSLRGFGAEAFF. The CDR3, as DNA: TGTGCCAGCAGCCTTAGGGGGTTCGGGGCTGAAGCTTTCTTT.

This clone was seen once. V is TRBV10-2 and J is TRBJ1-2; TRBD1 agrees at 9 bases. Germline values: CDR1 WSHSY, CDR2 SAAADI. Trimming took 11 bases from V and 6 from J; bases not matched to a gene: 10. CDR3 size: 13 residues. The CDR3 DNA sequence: TGCGCCTCGGGACAGGGAGGGAGTAATGGCTACACCTTC. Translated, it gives CASGQGGSNGYTF.

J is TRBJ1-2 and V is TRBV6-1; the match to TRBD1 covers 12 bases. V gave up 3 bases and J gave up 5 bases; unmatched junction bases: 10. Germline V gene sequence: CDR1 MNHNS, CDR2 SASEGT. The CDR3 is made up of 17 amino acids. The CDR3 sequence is CASSEGQGAEVWYGYTF. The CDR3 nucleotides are TGTGCCAGCAGTGAGGGACAGGGGGCCGAGGTTTGGTATGGCTACACCTTC.

The CDR3 reads CATRGAGTDTQYF. The CDR3 nucleotides are TGTGCCACCCGGGGGGCGGGCACAGATACGCAGTATTTT. This rearrangement joins TRBV25-1 to TRBJ2-3, with a weak D call TRBD2 (7 bases). The germline CDR1 and CDR2 sequences are MGHDK and SYGVNS. V was shortened by 10 bases and J by 1 base, with 12 bases between the two germline ends. CDR3 size: 13 residues.

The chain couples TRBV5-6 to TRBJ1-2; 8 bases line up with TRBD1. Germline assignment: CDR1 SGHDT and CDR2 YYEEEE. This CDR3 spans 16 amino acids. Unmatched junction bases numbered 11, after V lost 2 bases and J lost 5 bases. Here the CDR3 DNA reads TGTGCCAGCAGCTTTATCCCTGACAGGGGCGCTTATGGCTACACCTTC. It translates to CASSFIPDRGAYGYTF.

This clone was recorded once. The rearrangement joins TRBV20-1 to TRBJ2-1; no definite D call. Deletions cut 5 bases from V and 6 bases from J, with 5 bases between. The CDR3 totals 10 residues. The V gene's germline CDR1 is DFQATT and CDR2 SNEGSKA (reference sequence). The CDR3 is CSAYSNEQFF. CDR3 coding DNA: TGCAGTGCTTACAGCAATGAGCAGTTCTTC.

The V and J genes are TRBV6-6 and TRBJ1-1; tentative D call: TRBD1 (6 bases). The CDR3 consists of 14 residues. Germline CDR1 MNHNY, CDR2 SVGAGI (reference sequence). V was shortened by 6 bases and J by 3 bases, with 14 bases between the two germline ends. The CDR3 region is CASRKQGRDTEAFF. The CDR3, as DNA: TGTGCCAGCAGGAAACAGGGTAGAGACACTGAAGCTTTCTTT.

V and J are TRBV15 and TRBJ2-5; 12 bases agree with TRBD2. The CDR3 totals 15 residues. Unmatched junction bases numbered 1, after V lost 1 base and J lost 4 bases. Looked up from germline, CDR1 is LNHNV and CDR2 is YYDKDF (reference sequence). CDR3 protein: CATSRGLAGAETQYF. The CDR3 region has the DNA TGTGCCACCAGCAGAGGACTAGCGGGGGCAGAGACCCAGTACTTC.

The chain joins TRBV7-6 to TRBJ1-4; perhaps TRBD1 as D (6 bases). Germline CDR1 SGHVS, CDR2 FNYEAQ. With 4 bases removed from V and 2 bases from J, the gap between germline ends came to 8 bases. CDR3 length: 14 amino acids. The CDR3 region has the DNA TGTGCCAGCAGCTCAGGACAGACTAATGAAAAACTGTTTTTT. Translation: CASSSGQTNEKLFF. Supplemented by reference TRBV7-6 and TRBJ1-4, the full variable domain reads GAGVSQSPRYKVTKRGQDVALRCDPISGHVSLYWYRQALGQGPEFLTYFNYEAQQDKSGLPNDRFSAERPEGSISTLTIQRTEQRDSAMYRCASSSGQTNEKLFFGSGTQLSVL.